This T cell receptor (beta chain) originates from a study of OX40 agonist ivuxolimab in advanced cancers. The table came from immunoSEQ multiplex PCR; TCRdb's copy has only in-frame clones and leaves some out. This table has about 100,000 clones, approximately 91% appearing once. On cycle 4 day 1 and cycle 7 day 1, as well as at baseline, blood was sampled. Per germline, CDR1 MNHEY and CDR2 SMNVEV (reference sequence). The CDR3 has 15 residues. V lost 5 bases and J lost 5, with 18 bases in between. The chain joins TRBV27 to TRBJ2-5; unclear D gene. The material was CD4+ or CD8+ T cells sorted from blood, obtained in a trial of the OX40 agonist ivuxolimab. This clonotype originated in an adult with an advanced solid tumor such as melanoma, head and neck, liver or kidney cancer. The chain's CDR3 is CASSPALGMSETQYF. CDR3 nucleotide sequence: TGTGCCAGCAGTCCTGCTCTGGGGATGTCGGAGACCCAGTACTTC.